These 23 T cell receptor beta chains originate from one sample sequenced in a study of vaccination effects on CD4 cells after COVID-19. Viral peptide pool expansion of antigen-specific CD4+ T cells preceded sequencing in the ViraFEST assay. The culture ran for approximately 10 days, and then CD4+ T cells were isolated. Each participant was administered two doses of either the BNT162b2 or the mRNA-1273 vaccine. These receptors' antigens are unknown. Clones were read by immunoSEQ multiplex PCR, and TCRdb kept only the in-frame ones, dropping some. The sample comprises fewer than 90,000 clones, around four fifths of which are singletons, and 0.85% to 1.2% rests with the top ten. Sample: CD4+ T cells from PBMCs cultured with HCoV-OC43 spike peptides, taken after COVID-19 vaccination. Subset defined: HCoV-OC43 spike overlapping peptide pool stimulation. The origin of the receptors is a human donor who received a COVID-19 vaccine.

This clone was seen a few times. This chain joins TRBV19 and TRBJ1-2, with a tentative D call TRBD1 (6 bases). The ends were cut back, 4 bases at V and 4 bases at J, with 10 bases in the middle. The germline gives CDR1 LNHDA, CDR2 SQIVND (reference sequence). The CDR3 is 13 amino acids. The CDR3, as DNA: TGTGCCAGTAGTACCGGGGGCGCCTATGGCTACACCTTC. Translated: CASSTGGAYGYTF.

The chain carries TRBV3-1 (or the pseudogene TRBV3-2) and TRBJ1-1; D might be TRBD1 (5 bases). The V end was cut by 5 bases, the J end by 1 base, with 11 bases between. This CDR3 contains 14 residues. Germline V gene data show CDR1 as LGHDT and CDR2 as YNNKEL (reference sequence). CDR3: CASSLPDRNTEAFF. CDR3 DNA: TGTGCCAGCAGCTTACCTGACAGGAACACTGAAGCTTTCTTT.

This clone was seen only a few times. This chain joins TRBV4-1 and TRBJ1-4; no clear D gene. Per the germline V gene, CDR1 is MGHRA and CDR2 is YSYEKL. Trimming took off 4 bases at V and 7 bases at J, with 10 bases between the two ends. The CDR3 is made up of 13 amino acids. The CDR3 is CASSRLNGEKLFF. The CDR3 bases are TGCGCCAGCAGCCGCCTAAATGGTGAAAAACTGTTTTTT.

The V and J genes are TRBV5-1 and TRBJ2-3, with a weak D call TRBD2 (6 bases). The CDR3 has 16 amino acids. The germline V gene encodes CDR1 SGHRS and CDR2 YFSETQ. V lost 3 bases and J 0 bases, leaving 14 bases between the germline ends. The CDR3 region is CASSSVGAGSTDTQYF. CDR3 sequence (DNA): TGCGCCAGCAGCTCCGTTGGGGCGGGAAGCACAGATACGCAGTATTTT. Full variable domain (rest looked up from reference TRBV5-1 and TRBJ2-3): KAGVTQTPRYLIKTRGQQVTLSCSPISGHRSVSWYQQTPGQGLQFLFEYFSETQRNKGNFPGRFSGRQFSNSRSEMNVSTLELGDSALYLCASSSVGAGSTDTQYFGPGTRLTVL.

The rearrangement joins TRBV5-6 to TRBJ2-2; D uncertain. CDR3 size: 15 residues. Germline loops: CDR1 SGHDT, CDR2 YYEEEE. Trimming took 1 base from V and 4 from J, leaving 11 bases between them. The CDR3 spells CASSLLQRSTGELFF. CDR3 DNA: TGTGCCAGCAGCTTGTTACAGCGTTCCACCGGGGAGCTGTTTTTT.

This clone has a single count. The gene calls are TRBV2 and TRBJ2-1; the match to TRBD1 covers 10 bases. Germline assignment: CDR1 SNHLY and CDR2 FYNNEI. This CDR3 spans 15 amino acids. V gave up 6 bases and J gave up 5 bases; unmatched junction bases: 7. CDR3 in amino acids: CASSLGQGIDNEQFF. CDR3 nucleotide sequence: TGTGCCAGCAGCCTGGGACAGGGGATCGACAATGAGCAGTTCTTC.

V and J are TRBV24-1 and TRBJ2-5, with a weak D call TRBD2 (5 bases). Looked up from germline, CDR1 is KGHDR and CDR2 is SFDVKD. The CDR3 consists of 12 residues. With 6 bases removed from V and 4 bases from J, the gap between germline ends came to 8 bases. The CDR3 coding sequence is TGTGCCACCAGTTCGGCGGGAGAGACCCAGTACTTC. Its translation: CATSSAGETQYF.

The chain couples TRBV5-5 to TRBJ2-5; 12 bases fit TRBD2. J lost 5 bases, V lost 3 bases, and 8 bases had no gene match. Germline assignment: CDR1 SGHKS and CDR2 YYEKEE (reference sequence). CDR3 size: 16 residues. In DNA, the CDR3 is TGTGCCAGCAGCTCTCTAGCGGGGGGGTCCGCGGAGACCCAGTACTTC. Amino acids: CASSSLAGGSAETQYF.

The chain is built from TRBV6-5 and TRBJ1-3, with a possible D match to TRBD1 (6 bases). Germline V gene lookup returns CDR1 MNHEY and CDR2 SVGAGI. CDR3 size: 14 residues. Trimming pared 10 bases from V and 0 bases from J, leaving 13 bases between. As DNA, the CDR3 is TGTGCCACCGGACAGTCCCTCTCTGGAAACACCATATATTTT. It yields the protein CATGQSLSGNTIYF.

The V and J genes are TRBV18 and TRBJ1-4; D is undetermined. The CDR3 loop spans 13 amino acids. Germline V gene lookup returns CDR1 KGHSH and CDR2 LQKENI. Trimming took off 3 bases at V and 6 bases at J, with 8 bases between the two ends. The CDR3 sequence: CASSPGLDEKLFF. CDR3 nucleotides: TGTGCCAGCTCACCTGGACTCGATGAAAAACTGTTTTTT. The full variable domain, its missing parts supplied by reference TRBV18 and TRBJ1-4, is NAGVMQNPRHLVRRRGQEARLRCSPMKGHSHVYWYRQLPEEGLKFMVYLQKENIIDESGMPKERFSAEFPKEGPSILRIQQVVRGDSAAYFCASSPGLDEKLFFGSGTQLSVL.

The chain has TRBV29-1 and TRBJ2-3; D is possibly TRBD1 (6 bases). Germline CDR1 is SQVTM and CDR2 is ANQGSEA. Between the trimmed V and J ends, which lost 6 bases and 3 bases, there was a span of 16 bases. The CDR3 spans 14 residues. The CDR3 bases are TGCAGCGTAAAAACAGGGTCGGTGACAGATACGCAGTATTTT. It codes for CSVKTGSVTDTQYF.

The chain joins TRBV10-3 to TRBJ2-3; D is unresolved. The CDR3 extends over 14 amino acids. Germline V gene lookup returns CDR1 ENHRY and CDR2 SYGVKD. V shed 2 bases and J shed 0 bases, with 6 bases lying between them. DNA of the CDR3: TGTGCCATCAGTGAGGACAAGAGCACAGATACGCAGTATTTT. This gives the protein CAISEDKSTDTQYF.

This sequence joins TRBV9 and TRBJ2-1; TRBD2 matches 11 bases. CDR1 SGDLS and CDR2 YYNGEE come from the germline V gene. V lost 0 bases to trimming and J lost 0 bases; unmatched junction nucleotides: 5. This CDR3 spans 18 amino acids. As DNA, the CDR3 is TGTGCCAGCAGCGTAGGAGGAACTAGCGGGGGCTCCTACAATGAGCAGTTCTTC. Encoded protein: CASSVGGTSGGSYNEQFF.

The V and J genes are TRBV7-2 and TRBJ2-1; D is unresolved. The CDR3 runs to 14 residues. The V gene's germline CDR1 is SGHTA and CDR2 FQGNSA. V lost 4 bases, J lost 8 bases, and 15 bases lay in between. The CDR3: CASSSGLAPHEQFF. Here the CDR3 DNA reads TGTGCCAGCAGCTCCGGGCTCGCACCCCATGAGCAGTTCTTC.

The rearrangement joins TRBV5-1 to TRBJ2-7, with 10 bases that match TRBD1. The CDR3 extends over 13 amino acids. V was clipped by 4 bases and J by 4 bases; unmatched bases: 2. Germline CDR1 is SGHRS and CDR2 is YFSETQ. The DNA for the CDR3 is TGCGCCAGCAGCCGGGACAGGGGATACGAGCAGTACGTC. Encoded protein: CASSRDRGYEQYV.

This clone appeared once. The chain links TRBV18 to TRBJ1-1, with D perhaps matching TRBD1 (5 bases). Trimming removed 4 bases from V and 1 base from J, with 10 bases in between. This CDR3 has 14 residues. From germline, CDR1 is KGHSH and CDR2 LQKENI. The CDR3 region has the DNA TGTGCCAGCTCACTTAACAGGCAGAACACTGAAGCTTTCTTT. This encodes CASSLNRQNTEAFF.

The V call is TRBV3-1 (or the pseudogene TRBV3-2), the J call TRBJ1-2; the D is unclear. CDR3 size: 16 residues. The germline V and J ends were trimmed by 2 bases and 0 bases, with 13 bases remaining between them. In germline, CDR1 is LGHDT, CDR2 YNNKEL (reference sequence). CDR3 in amino acids: CASSQYGRRANYGYTF. The CDR3 nucleotides read TGTGCCAGCAGCCAATACGGGAGACGAGCTAACTATGGCTACACCTTC.

J is TRBJ1-3 and V is TRBV7-6; D is unclear. The CDR3 is 14 amino acids. Germline-derived CDR1 and CDR2 are SGHVS and FNYEAQ. The V gene lost 5 bases and the J gene lost 3 bases, with 11 bases spanning the gap. The CDR3 region has the DNA TGTGCCAGCAGCAATCCAATGGTTGGAAACACCATATATTTT. Its protein product is CASSNPMVGNTIYF.

In this sample, this clone turned up once. This chain links TRBV12-3 or TRBV12-4 with TRBJ1-2; D ambiguous. The germline V and J ends were trimmed by 3 bases and 0 bases, with 5 bases remaining between them. The CDR3 totals 13 residues. CDR3 DNA: TGTGCCAGCAGTTTTAACACTAACTATGGCTACACCTTC. Encoded protein: CASSFNTNYGYTF.

This clone was counted between two and nine times. The chain combines TRBV30 with TRBJ1-1; D not resolved. The CDR3 spans 14 residues. V lost 0 bases, J lost 4 bases, and 12 bases lay in between. From germline, CDR1 is GTSNPN and CDR2 SVGIG (reference sequence). CDR3 DNA: TGTGCCTGGAGTGTCCTGGGCGAACTCACTGAAGCTTTCTTT. It specifies CAWSVLGELTEAFF.

This rearrangement joins TRBV30 to TRBJ2-3; TRBD2 is a possible D gene (7 bases). Germline V gives CDR1 GTSNPN, CDR2 SVGIG (reference sequence). CDR3 length: 14 residues. The ends were cut back, 4 bases at V and 3 bases at J, with 14 bases in the middle. CDR3 bases: TGTGCCTGGAATCTAGGGGGGGCTACAGATACGCAGTATTTT. It encodes CAWNLGGATDTQYF.

This chain joins TRBV5-1 and TRBJ1-6, with D perhaps matching TRBD1 (5 bases). Germline V gives CDR1 SGHRS, CDR2 YFSETQ. Trimming removed 4 bases from V and 3 bases from J, with 8 bases in between. The CDR3 sequence is 14 residues long. The CDR3 DNA is TGCGCCAGCAGCATCGGGGGCTATAATTCACCCCTCCACTTT. Its translation: CASSIGGYNSPLHF. Variable domain in full (rest from reference TRBV5-1 and TRBJ1-6): KAGVTQTPRYLIKTRGQQVTLSCSPISGHRSVSWYQQTPGQGLQFLFEYFSETQRNKGNFPGRFSGRQFSNSRSEMNVSTLELGDSALYLCASSIGGYNSPLHFGNGTRLTVT.

This clone was recorded once. The chain employs TRBV4-3 and TRBJ1-5; D is undetermined. In germline, CDR1 is LGHNA, CDR2 YSLEER. The CDR3 loop spans 13 amino acids. The V gene lost 0 bases and the J gene lost 2 bases, with 2 bases spanning the gap. The CDR3, as DNA: TGCGCCAGCAGCCAAGATCGCAATCAGCCCCAGCATTTT. Translation gives CASSQDRNQPQHF.